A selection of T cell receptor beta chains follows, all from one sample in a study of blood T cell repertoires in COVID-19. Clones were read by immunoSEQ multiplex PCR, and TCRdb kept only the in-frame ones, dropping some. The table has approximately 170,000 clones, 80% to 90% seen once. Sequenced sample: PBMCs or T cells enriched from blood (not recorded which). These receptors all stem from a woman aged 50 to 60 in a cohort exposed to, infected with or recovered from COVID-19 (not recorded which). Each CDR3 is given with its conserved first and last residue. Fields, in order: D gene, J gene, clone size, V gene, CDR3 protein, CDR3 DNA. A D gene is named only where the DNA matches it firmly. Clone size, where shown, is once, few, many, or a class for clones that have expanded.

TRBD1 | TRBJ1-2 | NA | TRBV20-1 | CSASFGGQGAGGYTF | TGCAGTGCTAGTTTTGGGGGACAGGGGGCTGGAGGCTACACCTTC
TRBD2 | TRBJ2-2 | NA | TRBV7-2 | CASSSGLANTGELFF | TGTGCCAGCAGCTCGGGACTAGCGAACACCGGGGAGCTGTTTTTT
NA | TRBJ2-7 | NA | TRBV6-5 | CASRLSGVPHEQYF | TGTGCCAGCAGGCTTTCGGGGGTCCCCCACGAGCAGTACTTC
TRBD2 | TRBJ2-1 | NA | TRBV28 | CASSFLAGGRYEQFF | TGTGCCAGCAGTTTTCTGGCGGGAGGGCGGTATGAGCAGTTCTTC
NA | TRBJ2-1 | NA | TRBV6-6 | CASSETWGDLFF | TGTGCCAGCAGTGAGACCTGGGGGGATTTGTTCTTC
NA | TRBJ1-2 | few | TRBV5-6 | CASSSTGSYGYTF | TGTGCCAGCAGCTCGACAGGATCGTATGGCTACACCTTC
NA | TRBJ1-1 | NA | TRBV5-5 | CASTRGHPNTEAFF | TGTGCCAGCACCAGGGGACACCCGAACACTGAAGCTTTCTTT
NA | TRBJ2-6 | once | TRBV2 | CASRLEVDLSGANVLTF | TGTGCCAGCAGACTAGAGGTTGACTTGTCTGGGGCCAACGTCCTGACTTTC
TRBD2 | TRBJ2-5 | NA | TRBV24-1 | CATSDQGTSGGGETQYF | TGTGCCACCAGTGATCAAGGGACTAGCGGGGGTGGAGAGACCCAGTACTTC
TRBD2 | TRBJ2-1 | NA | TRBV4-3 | CASSQELAGGHSRSYNEQFF | TGCGCCAGCAGCCAAGAACTAGCGGGGGGGCACTCCCGCTCCTACAATGAGCAGTTCTTC
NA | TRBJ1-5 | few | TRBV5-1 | CASSLDGIGQPQHF | TGCGCCAGCAGCTTGGACGGGATAGGCCAGCCCCAGCATTTT
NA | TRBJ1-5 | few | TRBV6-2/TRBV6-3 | CASSESRQLYSNQPQHF | TGTGCCAGCAGTGAGTCCAGACAGCTTTATAGCAATCAGCCCCAGCATTTT
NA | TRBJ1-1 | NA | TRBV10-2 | CASRANTEAFF | TGCGCCAGCAGGGCGAACACTGAAGCTTTCTTT
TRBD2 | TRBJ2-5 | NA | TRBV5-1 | CASEASGMGETQYF | TGCGCCAGCGAGGCTAGCGGGATGGGGGAGACCCAGTACTTC
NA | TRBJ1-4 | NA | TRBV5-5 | CASSLGGLLNEKLFF | TGTGCCAGCAGCTTGGGGGGGCTACTCAATGAAAAACTGTTTTTT
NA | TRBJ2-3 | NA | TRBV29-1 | CSVPFSQTDTQYF | TGCAGCGTTCCGTTTTCGCAGACAGATACGCAGTATTTT
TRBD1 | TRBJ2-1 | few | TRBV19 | CASSPYRTGSNEQFF | TGTGCCAGTAGTCCCTACCGGACAGGATCCAATGAGCAGTTCTTC
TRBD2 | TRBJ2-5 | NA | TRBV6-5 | CASSYPAGEGQETQYF | TGTGCCAGCAGTTATCCCGCGGGAGAAGGTCAAGAGACCCAGTACTTC
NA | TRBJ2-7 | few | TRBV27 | CASRLARSYEQYF | TGTGCCAGCAGGCTAGCCCGTTCCTACGAGCAGTACTTC
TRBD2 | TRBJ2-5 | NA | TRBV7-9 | CASRGWRERETQYF | TGTGCCAGCAGAGGTTGGCGGGAGCGGGAGACCCAGTACTTC
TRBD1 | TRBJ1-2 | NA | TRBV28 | CASSLSRRGSGYTF | TGTGCCAGCAGTTTATCGCGCAGGGGGAGCGGCTACACCTTC
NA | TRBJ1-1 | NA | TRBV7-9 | CASSLGQPNTEAFF | TGTGCCAGCAGCTTAGGACAGCCGAACACTGAAGCTTTCTTT
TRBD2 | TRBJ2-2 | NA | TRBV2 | CASSVRGGVPGELFF | TGTGCCAGCAGTGTCCGTGGGGGGGTTCCCGGGGAGCTGTTTTTT
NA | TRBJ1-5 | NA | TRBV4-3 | CASSLGYGQPQHF | TGCGCCAGCAGCCTCGGGTATGGACAGCCCCAGCATTTT
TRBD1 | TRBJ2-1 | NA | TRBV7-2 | CASSTWDRVQFF | TGTGCCAGCAGCACCTGGGACAGGGTGCAGTTCTTC
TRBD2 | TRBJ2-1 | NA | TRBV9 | CASSAYGGASGNDEQFF | TGTGCCAGCAGCGCTTACGGCGGAGCTAGCGGGAACGATGAGCAGTTCTTC
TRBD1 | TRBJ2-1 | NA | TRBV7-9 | CASSFPGQGGNEQFF | TGTGCCAGCAGCTTCCCGGGACAGGGCGGCAATGAGCAGTTCTTC
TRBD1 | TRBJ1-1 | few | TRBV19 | CASTPGQRVTEAFF | TGTGCCAGTACTCCGGGACAGCGAGTCACTGAAGCTTTCTTT
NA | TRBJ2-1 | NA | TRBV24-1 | CATSDIKGWEFF | TGTGCCACCAGTGATATAAAGGGGTGGGAGTTCTTC
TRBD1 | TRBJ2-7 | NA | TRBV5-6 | CASSLRDRPSYEQYF | TGTGCCAGCAGCTTGCGGGACAGGCCCTCCTACGAGCAGTACTTC
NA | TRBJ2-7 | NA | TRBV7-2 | CASRRGEQLPYEQYF | TGTGCCAGCCGGAGGGGAGAACAGCTTCCCTACGAGCAGTACTTC
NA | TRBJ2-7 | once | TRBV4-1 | CASSQYPADNSYEQYF | TGCGCCAGCAGCCAATACCCGGCGGACAACTCCTACGAGCAGTACTTC
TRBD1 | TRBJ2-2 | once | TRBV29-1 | CSTRQGDGELFF | TGCAGCACCCGACAGGGCGACGGGGAGCTGTTTTTT
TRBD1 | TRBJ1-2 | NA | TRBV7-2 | CASSAGTGAYGYTF | TGTGCCAGCAGCGCGGGGACAGGGGCCTATGGCTACACCTTC
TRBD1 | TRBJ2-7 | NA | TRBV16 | CASSQPDRDEQYF | TGTGCCAGCAGCCAGCCCGACAGGGACGAGCAGTACTTC
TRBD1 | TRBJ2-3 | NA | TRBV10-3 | CAIRSGTGGADTQYF | TGTGCCATCAGGAGCGGGACAGGGGGTGCAGATACGCAGTATTTT